This T cell receptor beta chain was retrieved from a study of technical replicates of blood from four donors. The germline CDR1 and CDR2 sequences are SEHNR and FQNEAQ (reference sequence). The CDR3 loop spans 14 amino acids. Trimming removed 1 base at V and 1 base at J, with 8 bases between. In the case of this clone: The same CDR3 also results from other DNA sequences found in this sample.

The table came from immunoSEQ multiplex PCR; TCRdb's copy has only in-frame clones and leaves some out. The sample includes tens of thousands of clones, about 90% of them seen just once. This TCR was sampled from a human donor in good health. The chain is built from TRBV7-9 and TRBJ2-7; D possibly corresponds to TRBD1 (6 bases). Sequenced material: T cells isolated from PBMCs. The CDR3: CASSLGGLSYEQYF. DNA of the CDR3: TGTGCCAGCAGCTTAGGGGGGCTGTCCTACGAGCAGTACTTC.